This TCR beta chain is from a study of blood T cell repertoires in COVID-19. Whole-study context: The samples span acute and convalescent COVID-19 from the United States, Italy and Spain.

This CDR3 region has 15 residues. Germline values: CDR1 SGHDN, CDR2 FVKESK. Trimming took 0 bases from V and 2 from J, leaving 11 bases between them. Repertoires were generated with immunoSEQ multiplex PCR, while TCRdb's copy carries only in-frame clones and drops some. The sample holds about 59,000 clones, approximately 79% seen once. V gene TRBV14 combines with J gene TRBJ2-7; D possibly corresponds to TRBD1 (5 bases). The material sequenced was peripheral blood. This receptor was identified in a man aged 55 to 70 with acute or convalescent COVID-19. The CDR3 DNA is TGTGCCAGCAGCCAAGATCTGCCCAGGGCCTACGAGCAGTACTTC. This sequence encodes CASSQDLPRAYEQYF.